This TCR beta chain was recovered during a study of post-analysis software for immune sequencing data. Across the study: Several disease courses (relapsing-remitting, secondary progressive and progressive-relapsing) of multiple sclerosis were included. General observations from the study: Comparison of patients with controls showed 5 or 6 TRBV segments more frequent in patients, TRBV5-6, TRBV5-1 and TRBV20-1 among them. Clustering by F measure revealed strong co-clustering among samples prepared together in one batch. Compared against controls, patients with multiple sclerosis displayed significantly lower normalized Chao1 diversity.

About this clonotype itself: Its antigen is not known.

Libraries were made from TCR beta cDNA, and they carried unique molecular identifiers. Around 500,000 cDNA molecules came from about 1 to 10 million T cells. TCRdb independently ran MiXCR on the PCR reads; one entry per CDR3 protein. Seen here are hundreds of thousands of distinct CDR3 sequences, around 60% observed once, and the top ten hold roughly 10%. Germline CDR1 reads MNHEY; CDR2 reads SVGEGT. V lost 2 bases, J lost 11 bases, and 10 bases lay in between. The CDR3 has 12 amino acids. Material: blood. The chain is built from TRBV6-2 or TRBV6-3 and TRBJ2-1; D assignment may be TRBD1 or TRBD2 (5 bases each). This TCR was recovered from a girl aged 2-15 years with multiple sclerosis. CDR3 coding DNA: TGTGCCAGCAGTTACAAGGGGACGAAGCAGTTCTTC. It codes for CASSYKGTKQFF.